This T cell receptor beta chain was observed in a study of control samples from healthy donors and cancer patients. V was cut by 3 bases and J by 6 bases, with 12 bases left in between. Looked up from germline, CDR1 is PRHDT and CDR2 is FYEKMQ (reference sequence). The CDR3 loop spans 13 amino acids. Produced via immunoSEQ multiplex PCR; TCRdb's table is partial and in-frame only. The table records some 410,000 clones, about 93% of them present only once. The V gene is TRBV13, the J gene TRBJ2-7; D may match TRBD1 or TRBD2 (5 bases each). The clonotype was recovered from a man aged 35 to 55 with head and neck cancer. Sequencing was carried out using PBMCs. CDR3 protein: CASSFGGRGEQYF. The DNA for the CDR3 is TGTGCCAGCAGCTTTGGGGGAAGGGGCGAGCAGTACTTC.